This entry lists 9 T cell receptor beta chains sequenced from one sample in a study of blood T cells in healthy people across ages. The second PCR ran roughly 7 to 12 cycles with a sample-barcoded 5' primer and J-beta primers. TCRdb re-derived calls from the 5' RACE reads in MiXCR, one entry per CDR3 protein. In the table there are 850,000 to 1,000,000 distinct CDR3 sequences, roughly 51% of which are singletons. The sequenced sample was blood. These receptors were obtained from a woman in her sixties in good health.

CDR3 nucleotides: TGTGCCAGCAGTCGCGACACCACAGATACGCAGTATTTT. Its translation: CASSRDTTDTQYF. This chain uses TRBV21-1 with TRBJ2-3. TRBV21-1 is a documented pseudogene. This CDR3 has 13 amino acids.

There are a few counts of this clonotype. CDR3 residues: CSAIIQDRGPQHF. In DNA form, the CDR3 reads TGCAGCGCAATAATACAGGACCGGGGGCCCCAGCATTTT. This rearrangement joins TRBV29-1 to TRBJ1-5, with a tentative D call TRBD1 (5 bases). The CDR3 loop spans 13 amino acids. CDR1 and CDR2 (germline): SQVTM, ANQGSEA. Trimming cost V 7 bases and J 9 bases, with 19 bases left between them.

This clonotype has a handful of counts. The V and J genes are TRBV11-2 and TRBJ2-1, with TRBD2 identical over 12 bases. The CDR3 runs to 21 residues. Germline CDR1 SGHAT, CDR2 FQNNGV. V lost 5 bases to trimming and J lost 4 bases; unmatched junction nucleotides: 21. In nucleotides, the CDR3 is TGTGCCAGCAGCCGCGGACTAGCGGGGAGTCGTTCCTTTTCCATTTACAATGAGCAGTTCTTC. It yields the protein CASSRGLAGSRSFSIYNEQFF.

The chain recombines TRBV3-1 with TRBJ2-7; weak D call: TRBD1 (6 bases). The CDR3 sequence is 14 residues long. Trimming removed 4 bases from V and 6 bases from J, with 16 bases in between. Germline V CDR1 and CDR2: LGHDT, YNNKEL (reference sequence). CDR3 bases: TGTGCCAGCAGCCCAGGGGAGAATTGGGTCGAGCAGTACTTC. The encoded protein is CASSPGENWVEQYF.

The CDR3 region is CASSLTRTFVSSYNEQFF. CDR3 in DNA: TGTGCCAGCAGTTTAACTAGGACCTTCGTGAGCTCCTACAATGAGCAGTTCTTC. The rearrangement joins TRBV27 to TRBJ2-1, with D maybe TRBD2 (5 bases). The V end lost 2 bases, the J end lost 0 bases, and 17 bases lay between the germline ends. There are 18 residues in the CDR3. Looked up from germline, CDR1 is MNHEY and CDR2 is SMNVEV (reference sequence).

The chain couples TRBV12-3 or TRBV12-4 to TRBJ2-7; tentatively, D is TRBD1 (6 bases). The CDR3 sequence is 14 residues long. The ends were cut back, 4 bases at V and 5 bases at J, with 15 bases in the middle. CDR3 coding DNA: TGTGCCAGCAGTTCGTGGACAGAGACCAACGAGCAGTACTTC. Encoded protein: CASSSWTETNEQYF.

V usage is TRBV28 and J usage is TRBJ2-4; a possible D gene is TRBD2 (6 bases). The DNA end favors TRBJ2-7, so the J call may be wrong. Germline CDR1 and CDR2: MDHEN and SYDVKM. CDR3 length: 13 residues. This CDR3 is CASRTRGFYEQYF. The DNA of the CDR3 is TGTGCCAGCAGGACCCGGGGGTTCTACGAGCAGTACTTC.

DNA of the CDR3: TGCAGTGCTAGTCTGACAGGCTGGGGCACAGATACGCAGTATTTT. Its translation is CSASLTGWGTDTQYF. The chain couples TRBV20-1 to TRBJ2-3; possible D gene TRBD1, 6 bases. The length of the CDR3 is 15 residues. Germline loops: CDR1 DFQATT, CDR2 SNEGSKA (reference sequence). V was shortened by 3 bases and J by 1 base, with 14 bases between the two germline ends.

The chain couples TRBV28 to TRBJ1-5, with 8 bases matching TRBD1. CDR3 length: 15 amino acids. Germline CDR1 is MDHEN and CDR2 is SYDVKM. V shed 1 base, J shed 4 bases, and the junction held 3 bases outside the gene matches. CDR3 sequence (DNA): TGTGCCAGCAGTTTATCTCGACAGGGGAATCAGCCCCAGCATTTT. The encoded protein is CASSLSRQGNQPQHF.